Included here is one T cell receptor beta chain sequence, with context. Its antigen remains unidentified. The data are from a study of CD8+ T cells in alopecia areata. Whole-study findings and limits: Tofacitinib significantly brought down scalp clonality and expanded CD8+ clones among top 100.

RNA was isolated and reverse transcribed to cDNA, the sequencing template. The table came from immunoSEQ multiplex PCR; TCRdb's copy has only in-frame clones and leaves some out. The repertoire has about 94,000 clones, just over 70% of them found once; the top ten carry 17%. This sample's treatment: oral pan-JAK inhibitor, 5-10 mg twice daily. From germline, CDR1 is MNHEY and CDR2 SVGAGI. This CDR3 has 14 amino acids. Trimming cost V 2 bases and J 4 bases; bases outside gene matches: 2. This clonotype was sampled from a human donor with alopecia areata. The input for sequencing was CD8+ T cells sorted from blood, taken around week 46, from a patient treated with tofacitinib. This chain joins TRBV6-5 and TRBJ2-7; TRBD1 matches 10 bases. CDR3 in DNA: TGTGCCAGCAGTTACGGGACAGGGGAATACGAGCAGTACTTC. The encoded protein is CASSYGTGEYEQYF.